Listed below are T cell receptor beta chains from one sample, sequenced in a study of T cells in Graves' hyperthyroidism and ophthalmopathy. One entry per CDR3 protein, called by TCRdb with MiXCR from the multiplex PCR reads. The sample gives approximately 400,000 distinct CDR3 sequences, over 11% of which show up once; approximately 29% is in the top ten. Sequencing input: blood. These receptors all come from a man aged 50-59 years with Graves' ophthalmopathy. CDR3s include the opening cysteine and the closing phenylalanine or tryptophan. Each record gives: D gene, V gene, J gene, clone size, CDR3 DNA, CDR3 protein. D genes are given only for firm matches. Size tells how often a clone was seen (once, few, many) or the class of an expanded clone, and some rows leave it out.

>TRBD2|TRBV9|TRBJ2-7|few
TGTGCCAGCAGCGTAGGGTCTAGCGGGAGCTACGAGCAGTACTTC
CASSVGSSGSYEQYF
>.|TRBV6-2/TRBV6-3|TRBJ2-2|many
TGTGCCAGCAGTTACTTTTCCCGAGAAAAGGGGAACACCGGGGAGCTGTTTTTT
CASSYFSREKGNTGELFF
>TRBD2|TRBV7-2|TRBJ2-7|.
TGTGCCAGCAGCTACATAGCGGGACCTGGAGAGCAGTACTTC
CASSYIAGPGEQYF
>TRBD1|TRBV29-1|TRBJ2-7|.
TGCAGCGTTGAAGGGTACAGGACAGGGGGCAAATCGCAGTACTTC
CSVEGYRTGGKSQYF
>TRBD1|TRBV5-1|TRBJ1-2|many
TGCGCCAGCAGCTCGTTCGGGACAGTGTATGGCTACACCTTC
CASSSFGTVYGYTF
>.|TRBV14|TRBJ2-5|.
TGTGCCAGCAGCCAAGATGTAGCGGCACAAGAGACCCAGTACTTC
CASSQDVAAQETQYF
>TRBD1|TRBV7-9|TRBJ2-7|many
TGTGCCAGCAGCTTAGCGCTTACAGGACAGGGTAGGAAGGGGTCATACGAGCAGTACTTC
CASSLALTGQGRKGSYEQYF
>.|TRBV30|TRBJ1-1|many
TGTGCCTGGAATGGGAACACTGAAGCTTTCTTT
CAWNGNTEAFF
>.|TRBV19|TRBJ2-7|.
TGTGCCAGTAGTGGCGGATTCTACGAGCAGTACTTC
CASSGGFYEQYF
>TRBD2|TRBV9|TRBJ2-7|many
TGTGCCAGCAACCTCGGACTAGCGGGATCGAGGGAGCAGTACTTC
CASNLGLAGSREQYF
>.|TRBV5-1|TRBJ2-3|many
TGCGCCAGCAGCCAGGGGCAGGGGGATACGCAGTATTTT
CASSQGQGDTQYF
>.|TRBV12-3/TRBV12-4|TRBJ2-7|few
TGTGCCAGCAGTTTAAACGACCGGGGCGAGCAGTACTTC
CASSLNDRGEQYF
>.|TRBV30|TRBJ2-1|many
TGTGCCTGGAGTGTACCAGGTTATGAGCAGTTCTTC
CAWSVPGYEQFF
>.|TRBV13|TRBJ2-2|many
TGTGCCAGCAGCCCGGAGGGGGTCACCGGGGAGCTGTTTTTT
CASSPEGVTGELFF
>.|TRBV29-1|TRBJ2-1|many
TGCAGCGTTGACGGCGTGGGAGGTGCCTACAATGAGCAGTTCTTC
CSVDGVGGAYNEQFF
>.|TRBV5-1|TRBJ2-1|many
TGCGCCAGCAGCTTGGGGCAGGGGGGTCGTGAGCAGTTCTTC
CASSLGQGGREQFF
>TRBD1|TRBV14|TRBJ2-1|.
TGTGCCAGCAGCCTCGACAGGGGGCGGCAGTTCTTC
CASSLDRGRQFF
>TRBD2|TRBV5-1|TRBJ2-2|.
TGCGCCAGCAGCTTCTCTAGCGGGAGGACTAACACCGGGGAGCTGTTTTTT
CASSFSSGRTNTGELFF
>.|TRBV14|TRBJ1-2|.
TGTGCCAACAGCCCTCGAACGCCCTATGGCTACACCTTC
CANSPRTPYGYTF
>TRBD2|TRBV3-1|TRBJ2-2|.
TGTGCCAGCAGCCAAAGAGCGGGAGGATCCGGGGAGCTGTTTTTT
CASSQRAGGSGELFF
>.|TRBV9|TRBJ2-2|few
TGTGCCAGCAGCGTAGGGGCTAGCGCGAACACCGGGGAGCTGTTTTTT
CASSVGASANTGELFF
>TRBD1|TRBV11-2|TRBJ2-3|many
TGTGCCAGCAGCTTGAGGGGGCTGATAGATACGCAGTATTTT
CASSLRGLIDTQYF
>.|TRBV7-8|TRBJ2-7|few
TGTGCCAGCAGCTTAAACACGGTAACCTACGAGCAGTACTTC
CASSLNTVTYEQYF
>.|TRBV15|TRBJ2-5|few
TGTGCCACCAGCAGAGATCAAGCGGCAGAGACCCAGTACTTC
CATSRDQAAETQYF
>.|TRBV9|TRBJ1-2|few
TGTGCCAGCAGCGTTCACAGAGGGGATTATGGCTACACCTTC
CASSVHRGDYGYTF
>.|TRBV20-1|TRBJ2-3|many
TGCAGTGCCCCCCGAGGGGACGGCGCAGATACGCAGTATTTT
CSAPRGDGADTQYF
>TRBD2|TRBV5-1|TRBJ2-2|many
TGCGCCAGCAGCTTCGGGTCAGCGGGAAGGGTCGGGGAGCTGTTTTTT
CASSFGSAGRVGELFF
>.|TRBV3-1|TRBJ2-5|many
TGTGCCAGCAGCCAAGATGGGGCGATCATCCAAGAGACCCAGTACTTC
CASSQDGAIIQETQYF
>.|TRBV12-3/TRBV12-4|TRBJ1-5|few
TGTGCCAGCAGTTTCGAGTACAATCAGCCCCAGCATTTT
CASSFEYNQPQHF
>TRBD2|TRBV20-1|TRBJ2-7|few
TGCAGTGCTAGAGTAGCGGGAGAGGGGGAGCAGTACTTC
CSARVAGEGEQYF
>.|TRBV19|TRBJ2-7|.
TGTGCCAGTAGCCTCAGCGGCCCGCCCTCCTACGAGCAGTACTTC
CASSLSGPPSYEQYF